The TCR beta chain described here comes from a study of blood T cell repertoires in COVID-19. The repertoire was sequenced with immunoSEQ multiplex PCR; TCRdb's copy has only in-frame clones and lacks some. The data show roughly 170,000 clones, about 85% seen once. V trimming: 6 bases; J trimming: 2 bases; junction bases outside the gene matches: 5. Per the germline V gene, CDR1 is ENHRY and CDR2 is SYGVKD. The CDR3 contains 14 residues. The receptor was derived from a man between 60 and 75 years old who had recovered from COVID-19. Sequenced input: peripheral blood. This sequence joins TRBV10-3 and TRBJ1-1; 8 nucleotides agree with TRBD1. This CDR3 reads CAIRLTGGNTEAFF. For the CDR3, the DNA is TGTGCCATCAGACTTACAGGGGGAAACACTGAAGCTTTCTTT.